The rows below give T cell receptor beta chains drawn from one sample of a study of T cell responses to AZD1222 COVID-19 vaccine. TCRdb keeps only in-frame clones here, not all; method: immunoSEQ multiplex PCR. This repertoire shows 90,000 to 150,000 clones, approximately 86% found once; its top ten account for around 6.2%. Sample: peripheral blood, taken on day 0 of AZD1222 vaccination. These TCRs come from an adult in good health. Both conserved end residues are part of each CDR3. Each record gives: D gene, V gene, clone size, J gene, CDR3 protein, CDR3 DNA. A D gene is named only where the DNA matches it firmly. Rows may omit the clone size; those that give it use once, few, many or a size class.

-,TRBV14,few,TRBJ2-1,CASSQFTVDSSYNEQFF,TGTGCCAGCAGCCAATTTACGGTTGACAGCTCCTACAATGAGCAGTTCTTC
-,TRBV27,-,TRBJ1-1,CASSPEWARNTEAFF,TGTGCCAGCAGTCCGGAGTGGGCGAGGAACACTGAAGCTTTCTTT
-,TRBV11-2,-,TRBJ2-1,CASSLSASGRQFF,TGTGCCAGCAGCTTATCGGCCTCCGGTCGGCAGTTCTTC
-,TRBV27,-,TRBJ1-6,CASSLPGTNSPLHF,TGTGCCAGCAGTTTACCAGGGACTAATTCACCCCTCCACTTT
-,TRBV29-1,-,TRBJ2-7,CSVVGAHEQYF,TGCAGCGTTGTGGGGGCCCACGAGCAGTACTTC
-,TRBV3-1/TRBV3-2,-,TRBJ1-1,CASSQAGNTEAFF,TGTGCCAGCAGCCAAGCTGGCAACACTGAAGCTTTCTTT
-,TRBV5-6,-,TRBJ2-3,CASSLADLTDTQYF,TGTGCCAGCAGCTTGGCAGACCTCACAGATACGCAGTATTTT
-,TRBV7-6,-,TRBJ1-1,CASSLPEGEVNTEAFF,TGTGCCAGCAGCCTACCAGAGGGGGAAGTGAACACTGAAGCTTTCTTT
-,TRBV2,-,TRBJ2-7,CASRARVVYEQYF,TGTGCCAGCAGGGCCCGGGTTGTCTACGAGCAGTACTTC
TRBD1,TRBV24-1,-,TRBJ2-3,CATSRDRPTDTQYF,TGTGCCACCAGCAGGGACAGACCCACAGATACGCAGTATTTT
-,TRBV20-1,-,TRBJ1-6,CSASAGRGPLHF,TGCAGTGCTAGTGCCGGGCGTGGGCCCCTCCACTTT
-,TRBV14,few,TRBJ1-2,CASSQERHGGYTF,TGTGCCAGCAGCCAAGAAAGGCACGGAGGCTACACCTTC
-,TRBV19,-,TRBJ2-7,CASSIGQFSYEQYF,TGTGCCAGTAGTATCGGTCAGTTTTCCTACGAGCAGTACTTC
TRBD2,TRBV4-3,-,TRBJ2-3,CASSQDLGGFSDTQYF,TGCGCCAGCAGCCAAGATTTGGGGGGGTTTTCAGATACGCAGTATTTT
-,TRBV10-3,-,TRBJ2-7,CAISGDNRYEQYF,TGTGCCATCAGTGGGGACAATCGGTACGAGCAGTACTTC
-,TRBV20-1,-,TRBJ2-7,CSAQQHYEQYF,TGCAGTGCCCAACAGCACTACGAGCAGTACTTC
TRBD1,TRBV6-4,-,TRBJ2-7,CASRKDRTYEQYF,TGTGCCAGCAGAAAGGACAGGACCTACGAGCAGTACTTC
TRBD1,TRBV6-5,-,TRBJ1-2,CASSYRTGVDYGYTF,TGTGCCAGCAGTTACCGGACAGGGGTCGACTATGGCTACACCTTC
-,TRBV7-2,few,TRBJ2-7,CASSLGTVYEQYF,TGTGCCAGCAGCTTAGGGACAGTCTACGAGCAGTACTTC
-,TRBV9,-,TRBJ2-5,CASSVAGAGWETQYF,TGTGCCAGCAGCGTAGCGGGGGCGGGGTGGGAGACCCAGTACTTC
-,TRBV6-5,-,TRBJ2-7,CASSYTEGTYEQYF,TGTGCCAGCAGTTACACCGAGGGTACCTACGAGCAGTACTTC
-,TRBV5-5,-,TRBJ2-4,CASSSDRKNIQYF,TGTGCCAGCAGCTCGGACAGAAAAAACATTCAGTACTTC
-,TRBV6-1,-,TRBJ1-2,CASSERANYGYTF,TGTGCCAGCAGTGAAAGAGCTAACTATGGCTACACCTTC
TRBD2,TRBV7-9,-,TRBJ2-5,CASSLTSGQETQYF,TGTGCCAGCAGCCTCACTAGCGGTCAAGAGACCCAGTACTTC
TRBD1,TRBV7-6,-,TRBJ2-7,CASSTNDRALSYEQYF,TGTGCCAGCAGCACGAACGACAGGGCACTTTCCTACGAGCAGTACTTC
-,TRBV11-2,-,TRBJ2-7,CASSVGTRVYEQYF,TGTGCCAGCAGCGTAGGAACCAGGGTCTACGAGCAGTACTTC
-,TRBV18,-,TRBJ2-2,CASSPPTFTGELFF,TGTGCCAGCTCACCACCAACCTTCACCGGGGAGCTGTTTTTT
TRBD2,TRBV4-2,-,TRBJ2-7,CASSVPGLGYEQYF,TGTGCCAGCAGCGTACCGGGACTAGGCTACGAGCAGTACTTC
-,TRBV28,-,TRBJ2-1,CASSQSINEQFF,TGTGCCAGCAGTCAGAGCATCAATGAGCAGTTCTTC
-,TRBV12-3/TRBV12-4,-,TRBJ1-1,CASSLKGHEAFF,TGTGCCAGCAGCCTCAAAGGCCATGAAGCTTTCTTT
-,TRBV5-5,-,TRBJ1-1,CASSSTGNTEAFF,TGTGCCAGCAGCTCGACAGGGAACACTGAAGCTTTCTTT
-,TRBV29-1,-,TRBJ2-7,CSVEDTGRQGGYEQYF,TGCAGCGTTGAAGACACGGGTAGGCAGGGAGGTTACGAGCAGTACTTC
-,TRBV6-5,-,TRBJ1-3,CASSLQYYSGNTIYF,TGTGCCAGCAGTTTACAGTATTACTCTGGAAACACCATATATTTT
TRBD2,TRBV6-2/TRBV6-3,-,TRBJ2-1,CASSPWLAGGAISEQFF,TGTGCCAGCAGTCCCTGGCTAGCGGGGGGGGCAATCAGTGAGCAGTTCTTC
-,TRBV9,few,TRBJ2-2,CASSVDGASNTGELFF,TGTGCCAGCAGCGTAGACGGGGCCTCGAACACCGGGGAGCTGTTTTTT
TRBD1,TRBV6-2/TRBV6-3,-,TRBJ1-5,CASSSHQGDSNQPQHF,TGTGCCAGCAGTTCCCATCAGGGGGATAGCAATCAGCCCCAGCATTTT
-,TRBV10-2,-,TRBJ1-5,CASSESIGVQPQHF,TGCGCCAGCAGTGAGTCGATAGGGGTACAGCCCCAGCATTTT
-,TRBV19,-,TRBJ1-5,CASSTLRQAFNQPQHF,TGTGCCAGTAGTACCTTAAGACAGGCCTTCAATCAGCCCCAGCATTTT
-,TRBV27,-,TRBJ1-2,CASSVDSAYGYTF,TGTGCCAGCAGCGTCGACAGCGCATATGGCTACACCTTC
-,TRBV6-2/TRBV6-3,-,TRBJ1-2,CASSYGDIVYGYTF,TGTGCCAGCAGTTACGGGGACATAGTCTATGGCTACACCTTC
TRBD1,TRBV28,-,TRBJ1-4,CASSPSGTGNEKLFF,TGTGCCAGCAGCCCGTCCGGGACAGGGAATGAAAAACTGTTTTTT
-,TRBV27,-,TRBJ2-5,CASSPLRFGTQYF,TGTGCCAGCAGTCCCCTCCGGTTCGGGACCCAGTACTTC
TRBD1,TRBV6-5,-,TRBJ2-7,CASSYSDRTSYEQYF,TGTGCCAGCAGTTACTCGGACAGGACCTCCTACGAGCAGTACTTC
-,TRBV6-6,-,TRBJ2-6,CASSSQGDGANVLTF,TGTGCCAGCAGTTCACAGGGTGACGGGGCCAACGTCCTGACTTTC
-,TRBV10-3,once,TRBJ2-7,CAISESREQYF,TGTGCCATCAGTGAGTCGCGGGAGCAGTACTTC